The 5 T cell receptor beta chains below were found in one sample sequenced in a study of T cells in women clearing cervical HPV infection. Some clones are missing from TCRdb's copy, which holds only in-frame ones; the method was immunoSEQ multiplex PCR. This sample's table reports under 45,000 clones. Input material: blood buffy coat. Receptors originate from a woman aged 18-70 years with a cervical HPV16 infection that either progressed to CIN3+ or cleared (not recorded which).

Details on this clone: Read sequence stops 3 residues before the CDR3 end, and the germline J gene provides the missing end. The chain has TRBV11-2 and TRBJ1-2; D is unresolved. The germline V gene has CDR1 SGHAT and CDR2 FQNNGV. The CDR3 spans 14 residues. The CDR3 region is CASSLDGRVFGYTF. CDR3 DNA (partial): TGTGCCAGCAGCTTAGATGGAAGGGTGTTTGGG.

Of note for this clone: The read comes to an end 3 residues before the CDR3 does, leaving the germline J gene to fill in the end. The genes are TRBV14 and TRBJ2-7; 13 positions match TRBD2. The CDR3 runs to 15 residues. V was clipped by 5 bases and J by 1 base; unmatched bases: 2. Looked up from germline, CDR1 is SGHDN and CDR2 is FVKESK. CDR3 DNA (partial): TGTGCCAGCAGCAGACTAGCGGGGGGTTCCTACGAG. Residues: CASSRLAGGSYE. The entire CDR3 protein reads CASSRLAGGSYEQYF.

With respect to this clone: Read coverage stops 3 residues before the CDR3 terminus; the germline J gene supplies the remainder. J is TRBJ2-7 and V is TRBV19; 8 bases map to TRBD1. The CDR3 runs 14 residues. Trimming at V came to 6 bases and at J to 5 bases, leaving 9 bases not matched to a gene. CDR1 and CDR2 (germline): LNHDA, SQIVND (reference sequence). The CDR3 spells CASRAQDRVNEQYF. Incomplete CDR3 DNA: TGTGCCAGTAGGGCCCAGGACAGGGTAAACGAG.

A note on this clone: The DNA ends 3 residues before the CDR3 does, and the rest of the CDR3 is filled in from the germline J gene. The chain carries TRBV20-1 and TRBJ2-2; no definite D call. This CDR3 has 12 residues. The germline V gene encodes CDR1 DFQATT and CDR2 SNEGSKA (reference sequence). V lost 3 bases to trimming and J lost 7 bases, with 9 bases between them. Partial CDR3 DNA: TGCAGTGCTAGCAACTTGCTCGGGGAG. Residues: CSASNLLGE. The whole CDR3 protein reads CSASNLLGELFF.

About this clone: The CDR3 is cut off 3 residues early in the read; its end comes from the germline J gene. This chain joins TRBV20-1 and TRBJ2-7; 9 bases agree with TRBD2. After removal of 0 bases from V and 1 base from J, the junction contained 7 bases not matched to a gene. The length of the CDR3 is 16 residues. Germline V CDR1 and CDR2: DFQATT, SNEGSKA (reference sequence). The part of the CDR3 DNA that was read is TGCAGTGCTAGAGATTGGAGCGGGAGGATTTCCTACGAG. This translates into CSARDWSGRISYE. The entire CDR3 is CSARDWSGRISYEQYF.